This TCR beta chain derives from a study of cytomegalovirus exposure and HLA in healthy donors. Study conclusions and caveats: Later analysis identified a missense DCLRE1C variant that was linked to TCR beta V- and J-gene trimming. An analysis that was carried out later associated 16,951 TCR beta sequences with HLA alleles at 0.05 false discovery rate.

Donors consisted of healthy bone marrow donors. The PCR employed 60 Vbeta primers together with 13 Jbeta primers. Generated by immunoSEQ multiplex PCR, the TCRdb table keeps only in-frame clones and is missing some. The repertoire holds roughly 110,000 clones, with 80% to 85% as singletons. On this clone: As yet, its antigen is unknown.

Source material: PBMCs. The sequence derives from a young man in good health and CMV-seropositive.

This CDR3 reads CASSLVQGAASEAFF. CDR3 DNA sequence: TGTGCCAGCAGCTTAGTGCAGGGGGCGGCCTCTGAAGCTTTCTTT. The V and J genes are TRBV7-2 and TRBJ1-1; 8 bases agree with TRBD1. Per germline, CDR1 SGHTA and CDR2 FQGNSA. The trim removed 1 base at V and 6 bases at J, leaving 7 bases unmatched. The CDR3 runs 15 residues.